This T cell receptor beta chain was sequenced for a study of blood T cells in healthy people across ages. Trimming pared 4 bases from V and 0 bases from J, leaving 14 bases between. The CDR3 is 16 residues long. CDR1 SGHRS and CDR2 YFSETQ come from the germline V gene. This clonotype was recorded a few times. A sample-barcoded 5' primer and a J-beta primer mix were used in a second PCR of roughly 7 to 11 cycles. The authors tagged each cDNA molecule using a template-switch adaptor with 12 random nucleotides. Via MiXCR, TCRdb re-called the 5' RACE reads, giving one row per CDR3 protein. The data hold 1.8 million or so distinct CDR3 sequences, with about 39% observed a single time.

V gene TRBV5-1 combines with J gene TRBJ2-1; D not resolved. What was sequenced was blood. The sequence derives from a human donor in good health. CDR3 sequence (DNA): TGCGCCAGCAGCACAATGACGGCTTTCTCCTACAATGAGCAGTTCTTC. The encoded protein is CASSTMTAFSYNEQFF. Supplemented by reference TRBV5-1 and TRBJ2-1, the full variable domain reads KAGVTQTPRYLIKTRGQQVTLSCSPISGHRSVSWYQQTPGQGLQFLFEYFSETQRNKGNFPGRFSGRQFSNSRSEMNVSTLELGDSALYLCASSTMTAFSYNEQFFGPGTRLTVL.